A selection of T cell receptor beta chains follows, all from one sample in a study of T cells in Graves' hyperthyroidism and ophthalmopathy. A single record per CDR3 protein comes from TCRdb applying MiXCR to the multiplex PCR reads. The table includes nearly 750,000 distinct CDR3 sequences, around 40% detected once. Sequencing was done on a sample of blood. Every receptor here comes from a woman in her forties with Graves' hyperthyroidism. Both conserved end residues are part of each CDR3. The D gene is left open where the match is weak. Part of the rows lack a size; the others show once, few, many or a class for expanded clones.

j_call,d_call,clone_size,v_call,cdr3_aa,cdr3_nt
TRBJ2-7,TRBD1,-,TRBV7-2,CASSFLRQGYNEQYF,TGTGCCAGCAGCTTCTTGCGACAGGGCTACAATGAGCAGTACTTC
TRBJ2-7,-,few,TRBV6-1,CASSYFSSDEQYF,TGTGCCAGCAGCTATTTCAGTTCTGACGAGCAGTACTTC
TRBJ1-2,TRBD1,-,TRBV6-2/TRBV6-3,CASSRDGTGLLGGYTF,TGTGCCAGCAGTCGCGACGGGACAGGACTTCTAGGGGGCTACACCTTC
TRBJ1-5,-,-,TRBV12-3/TRBV12-4,CASSQEPGAPNQPQHF,TGTGCCAGCAGCCAAGAGCCGGGGGCCCCTAATCAGCCCCAGCATTTT
TRBJ1-6,-,many,TRBV27,CASGDAGTSPLHF,TGTGCCAGCGGCGACGCAGGGACCTCACCCCTCCACTTT
TRBJ1-1,TRBD1,many,TRBV19,CASSIGTVFEAFF,TGTGCCAGTAGTATCGGGACAGTGTTTGAAGCTTTCTTT
TRBJ2-5,-,-,TRBV7-9,CASSFQGLMGQGTQYF,TGTGCCAGCAGCTTCCAGGGGCTAATGGGGCAAGGGACCCAGTACTTC
TRBJ2-7,-,many,TRBV19,CASTNTDSHEQYF,TGTGCCAGCACGAACACCGACAGCCACGAGCAGTACTTC
TRBJ2-6,TRBD2,-,TRBV20-1,CSAMGLAGYSGANVLTF,TGCAGTGCTATGGGGCTAGCGGGTTACTCTGGGGCCAACGTCCTGACTTTC
TRBJ1-6,-,-,TRBV6-1,CASSEPGVGSPLHF,TGTGCCAGCAGTGAACCCGGGGTTGGTTCACCCCTCCACTTT
TRBJ2-2,-,many,TRBV7-9,CASSFPRGANTGELFF,TGTGCCAGCAGCTTCCCACGGGGCGCGAACACCGGGGAGCTGTTTTTT
TRBJ2-6,TRBD1,-,TRBV10-3,CASRRTGGANVLTF,TGTGCCAGCAGACGGACAGGGGGGGCCAACGTCCTGACTTTC
TRBJ2-6,-,few,TRBV24-1,CATSDSPGANVLTF,TGTGCCACCAGTGACTCACCGGGGGCCAACGTCCTGACTTTC
TRBJ2-5,-,-,TRBV10-3,CASRGWDGVQETQYF,TGCGCCTCCCGGGGCTGGGACGGGGTTCAGGAGACCCAGTACTTC
TRBJ2-7,-,many,TRBV7-8,CASSTRTDSYEQYF,TGTGCCAGCAGCACGAGGACAGACTCCTACGAGCAGTACTTC
TRBJ1-4,TRBD1,many,TRBV29-1,CSATGANEKLFF,TGCAGCGCGACAGGGGCTAATGAAAAACTGTTTTTT
TRBJ1-1,-,-,TRBV7-3,CALKAGTEAFF,TGTGCCCTTAAAGCAGGGACTGAAGCTTTCTTT